The following is a TCR beta chain sequence with its context. CDR3 length: 16 residues. With 0 bases clipped from V and 6 bases from J, the junction kept 10 bases outside the gene matches. CDR1 and CDR2 from the germline V gene are MNHEY and SMNVEV (reference sequence). Seattle's cohort entered during active infection and was followed longitudinally. Per the original methods: From reference gene primer amplification, estimates of nucleated cell counts were derived. TCRdb keeps only in-frame clones here, not all; method: immunoSEQ multiplex PCR. The DNA was the basis for D and trimming; V, J and clone size are from that table. The sample lists 150,000 to 200,000 clones; roughly 76% were seen once. The record originates from a study of blood T cell repertoires in COVID-19. Study-wide background: In each case, the material was cDNA or gDNA derived from T cells, B-cell-depleted T cells, or PBMCs.

The V gene is TRBV27, the J gene TRBJ2-7, with TRBD1 matching 8 bases. Sequencing used peripheral blood. The receptor comes from a woman in her thirties or forties with COVID-19, enrolled during active disease. For the CDR3, the DNA is TGTGCCAGCAGTTTATCCTGGACAGGGTATACCACCGAGCAGTACTTC. Translated: CASSLSWTGYTTEQYF.